This record concerns one T cell receptor beta chain sequence. The data belong to a study of blood T cell repertoires in COVID-19. V shed 5 bases, J shed 1 base, and the junction held 7 bases outside the gene matches. Germline V lookup: CDR1 LGHDT, CDR2 YNNKEL (reference sequence). This CDR3 spans 16 amino acids. Repertoires were generated with immunoSEQ multiplex PCR, while TCRdb's copy carries only in-frame clones and drops some. The data contain approximately 290,000 clones, 90% of them singletons. This clonotype originated in a woman in her twenties or thirties who had recovered from COVID-19. Sequenced input: PBMCs or T cells enriched from blood (not recorded which). This chain links TRBV3-1 (or the pseudogene TRBV3-2) with TRBJ2-5; 10 bases are a match to TRBD2. The CDR3 DNA follows: TGTGCCAGCAGCTCCGGGACTAGCGCCATCCAAGAGACCCAGTACTTC. This sequence encodes CASSSGTSAIQETQYF.